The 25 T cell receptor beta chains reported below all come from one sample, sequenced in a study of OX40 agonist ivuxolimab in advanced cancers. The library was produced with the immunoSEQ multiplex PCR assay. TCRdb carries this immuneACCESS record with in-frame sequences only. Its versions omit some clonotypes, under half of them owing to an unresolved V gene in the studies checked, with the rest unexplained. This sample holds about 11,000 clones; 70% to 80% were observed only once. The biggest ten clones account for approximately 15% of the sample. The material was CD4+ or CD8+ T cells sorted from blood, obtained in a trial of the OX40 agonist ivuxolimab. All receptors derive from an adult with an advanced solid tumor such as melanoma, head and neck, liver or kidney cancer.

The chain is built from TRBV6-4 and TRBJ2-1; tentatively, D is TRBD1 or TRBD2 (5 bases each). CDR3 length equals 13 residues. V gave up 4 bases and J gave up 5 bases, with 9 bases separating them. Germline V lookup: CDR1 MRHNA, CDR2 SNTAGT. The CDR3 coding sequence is TGTGCCAGCAGTGCTGGGACCCACAATGAGCAGTTCTTC. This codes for CASSAGTHNEQFF.

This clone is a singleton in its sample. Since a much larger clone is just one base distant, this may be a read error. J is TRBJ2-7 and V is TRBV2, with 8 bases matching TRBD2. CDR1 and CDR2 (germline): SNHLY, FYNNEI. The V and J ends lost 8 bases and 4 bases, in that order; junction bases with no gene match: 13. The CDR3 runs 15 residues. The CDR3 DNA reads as TGTGCCAGCCGGGGGGGGGTAGGGGCACAGTACGAGCAGTACTTC. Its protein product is CASRGGVGAQYEQYF.

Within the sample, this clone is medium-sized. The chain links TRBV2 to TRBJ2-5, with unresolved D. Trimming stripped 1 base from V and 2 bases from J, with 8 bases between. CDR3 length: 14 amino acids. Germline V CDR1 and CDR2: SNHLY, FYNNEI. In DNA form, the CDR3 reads TGTGCCAGCAGTGAAGGCACAGAGCAAGAGACCCAGTACTTC. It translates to CASSEGTEQETQYF. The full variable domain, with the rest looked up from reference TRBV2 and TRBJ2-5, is EPEVTQTPSHQVTQMGQEVILRCVPISNHLYFYWYRQILGQKVEFLVSFYNNEISEKSEIFDDQFSVERPDGSNFTLKIRSTKLEDSAMYFCASSEGTEQETQYFGPGTRLLVL.

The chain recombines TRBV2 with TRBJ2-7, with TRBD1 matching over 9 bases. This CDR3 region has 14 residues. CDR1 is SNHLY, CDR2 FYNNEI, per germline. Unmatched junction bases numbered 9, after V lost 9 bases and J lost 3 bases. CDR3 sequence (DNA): TGTGCCAGTCCCGGGACAGGGAGTAGCTACGAGCAGTACTTC. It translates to CASPGTGSSYEQYF.

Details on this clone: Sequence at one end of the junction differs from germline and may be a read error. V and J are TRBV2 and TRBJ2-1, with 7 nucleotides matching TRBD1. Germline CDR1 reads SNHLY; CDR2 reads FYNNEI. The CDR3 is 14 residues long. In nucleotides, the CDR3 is TGTGCCAGCACTGAAAGGGGGCGGACTAATGAGCAGTTCTTC. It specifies CASTERGRTNEQFF. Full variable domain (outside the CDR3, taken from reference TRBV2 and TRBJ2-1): EPEVTQTPSHQVTQMGQEVILRCVPISNHLYFYWYRQILGQKVEFLVSFYNNEISEKSEIFDDQFSVERPDGSNFTLKIRSTKLEDSAMYFCASTERGRTNEQFFGPGTRLTVL.

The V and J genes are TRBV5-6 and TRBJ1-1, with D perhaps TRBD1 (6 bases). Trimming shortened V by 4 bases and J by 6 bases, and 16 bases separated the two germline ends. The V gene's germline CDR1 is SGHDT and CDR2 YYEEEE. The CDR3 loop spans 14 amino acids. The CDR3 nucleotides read TGTGCCAGCAGCGGGACACGCCACCCCCCTGAAGCTTTCTTT. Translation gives CASSGTRHPPEAFF.

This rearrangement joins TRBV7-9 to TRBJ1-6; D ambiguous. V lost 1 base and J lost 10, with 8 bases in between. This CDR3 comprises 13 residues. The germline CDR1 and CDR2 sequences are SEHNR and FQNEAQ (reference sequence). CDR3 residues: CASSLDSISPLHF. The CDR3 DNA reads TGTGCCAGCAGCTTAGACAGTATCTCACCCCTCCACTTT.

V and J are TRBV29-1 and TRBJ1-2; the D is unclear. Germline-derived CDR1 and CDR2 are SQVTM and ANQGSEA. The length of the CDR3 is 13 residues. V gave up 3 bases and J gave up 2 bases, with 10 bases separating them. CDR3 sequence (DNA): TGCAGCGTTGATGTGATGGGGAACTATGGCTACACCTTC. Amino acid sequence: CSVDVMGNYGYTF.

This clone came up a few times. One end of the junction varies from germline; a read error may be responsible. The chain's CDR3 is CASSLVGPHLF. Here the CDR3 DNA reads TGTGCCAGCAGCTTAGTTGGGCCCCACCTCTTC. J is TRBJ2-7 and V is TRBV7-6; the D is unclear. The CDR3 sequence is 11 residues long. Germline-derived CDR1 and CDR2 are SGHVS and FNYEAQ.

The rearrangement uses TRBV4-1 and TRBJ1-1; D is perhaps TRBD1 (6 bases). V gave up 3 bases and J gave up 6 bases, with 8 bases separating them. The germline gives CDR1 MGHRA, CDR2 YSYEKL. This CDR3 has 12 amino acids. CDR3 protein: CASSQGASEAFF. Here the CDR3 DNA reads TGCGCCAGCAGCCAGGGGGCCTCTGAAGCTTTCTTT.

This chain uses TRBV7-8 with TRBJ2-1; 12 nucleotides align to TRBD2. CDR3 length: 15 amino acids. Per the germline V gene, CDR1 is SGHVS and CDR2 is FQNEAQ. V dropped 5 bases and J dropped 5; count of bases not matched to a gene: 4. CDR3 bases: TGTGCCAGCAGCGACCTAGCGGGGGGGAACAATGAGCAGTTCTTC. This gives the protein CASSDLAGGNNEQFF.

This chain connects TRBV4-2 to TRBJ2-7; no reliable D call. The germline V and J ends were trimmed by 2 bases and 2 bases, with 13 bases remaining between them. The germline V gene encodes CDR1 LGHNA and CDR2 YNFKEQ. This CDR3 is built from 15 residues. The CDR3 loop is CASSQLASPPYEQYF. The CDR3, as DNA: TGTGCCAGCAGCCAACTCGCATCCCCACCCTACGAGCAGTACTTC.

The CDR3 protein is CAWRGQGADEQYF. CDR3 nucleotides: TGTGCCTGGAGGGGACAGGGGGCCGACGAGCAGTACTTC. The rearrangement joins TRBV30 to TRBJ2-7; TRBD1 aligns across 12 bases. From germline, CDR1 is GTSNPN and CDR2 SVGIG (reference sequence). CDR3 length: 13 amino acids. V shed 3 bases, J shed 5 bases, and the junction held 2 bases outside the gene matches.

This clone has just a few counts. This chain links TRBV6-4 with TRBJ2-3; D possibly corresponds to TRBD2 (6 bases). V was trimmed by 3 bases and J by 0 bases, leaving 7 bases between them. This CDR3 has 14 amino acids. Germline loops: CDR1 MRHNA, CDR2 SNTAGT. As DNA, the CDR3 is TGTGCCAGCAGTGAGGAGGGTAGCACAGATACGCAGTATTTT. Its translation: CASSEEGSTDTQYF.

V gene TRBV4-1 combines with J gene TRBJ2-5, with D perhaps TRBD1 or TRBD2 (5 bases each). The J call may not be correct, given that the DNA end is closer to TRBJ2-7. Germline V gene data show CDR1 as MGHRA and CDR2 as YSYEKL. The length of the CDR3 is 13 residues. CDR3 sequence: CASSQVGGYEQYF. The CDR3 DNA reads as TGCGCCAGCAGCCAAGTTGGGGGCTACGAGCAGTACTTC.

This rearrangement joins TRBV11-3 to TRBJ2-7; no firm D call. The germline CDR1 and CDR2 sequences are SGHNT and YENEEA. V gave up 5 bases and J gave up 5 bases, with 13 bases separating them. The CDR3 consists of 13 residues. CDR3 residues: CASSPHLFDEQYF. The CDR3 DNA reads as TGTGCCAGCAGCCCCCACCTTTTTGACGAGCAGTACTTC.

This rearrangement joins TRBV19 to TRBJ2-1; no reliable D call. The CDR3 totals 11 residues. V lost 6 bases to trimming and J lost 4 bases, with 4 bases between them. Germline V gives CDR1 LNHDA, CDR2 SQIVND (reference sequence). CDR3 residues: CASRKYNEQFF. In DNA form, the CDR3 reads TGTGCCAGTAGGAAATACAATGAGCAGTTCTTC.

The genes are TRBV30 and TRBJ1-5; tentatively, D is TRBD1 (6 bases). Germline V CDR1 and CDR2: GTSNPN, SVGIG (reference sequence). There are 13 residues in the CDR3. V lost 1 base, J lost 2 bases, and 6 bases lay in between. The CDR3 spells CAWSDRGNQPQHF. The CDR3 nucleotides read TGTGCCTGGAGTGACAGGGGCAATCAGCCCCAGCATTTT.

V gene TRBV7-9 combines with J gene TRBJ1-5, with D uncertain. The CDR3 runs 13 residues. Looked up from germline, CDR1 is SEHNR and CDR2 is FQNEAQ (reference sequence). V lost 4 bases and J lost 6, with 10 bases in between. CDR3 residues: CASSSEVSQPQHF. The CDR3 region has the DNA TGTGCCAGCAGCTCCGAAGTTAGTCAGCCCCAGCATTTT.

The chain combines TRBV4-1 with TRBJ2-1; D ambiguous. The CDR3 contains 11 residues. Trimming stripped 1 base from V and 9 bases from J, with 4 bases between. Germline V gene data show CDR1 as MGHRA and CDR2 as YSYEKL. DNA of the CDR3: TGCGCCAGCAGCCAAGCAGGTGAGCAGTTCTTC. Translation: CASSQAGEQFF.

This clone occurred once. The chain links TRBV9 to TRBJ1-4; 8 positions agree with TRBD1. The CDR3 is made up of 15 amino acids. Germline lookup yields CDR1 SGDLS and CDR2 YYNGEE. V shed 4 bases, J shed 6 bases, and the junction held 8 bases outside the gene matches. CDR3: CASSMYGTGDEKLFF. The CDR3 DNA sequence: TGTGCCAGCAGCATGTACGGGACAGGCGATGAAAAACTGTTTTTT.

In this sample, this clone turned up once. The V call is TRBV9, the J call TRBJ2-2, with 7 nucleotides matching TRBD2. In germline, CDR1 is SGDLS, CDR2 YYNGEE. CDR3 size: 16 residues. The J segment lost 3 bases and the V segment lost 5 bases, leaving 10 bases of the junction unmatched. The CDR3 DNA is TGTGCCAGCAGTCCAGGGCGGCGGGAGTACACCGGGGAGCTGTTTTTT. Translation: CASSPGRREYTGELFF.

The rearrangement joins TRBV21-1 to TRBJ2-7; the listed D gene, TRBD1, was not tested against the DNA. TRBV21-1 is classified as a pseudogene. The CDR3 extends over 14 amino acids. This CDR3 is CASSERQGRDEQYF. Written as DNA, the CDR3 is TGTGCCAGCAGCGAGCGACAGGGAAGGGACGAGCAGTACTTC.

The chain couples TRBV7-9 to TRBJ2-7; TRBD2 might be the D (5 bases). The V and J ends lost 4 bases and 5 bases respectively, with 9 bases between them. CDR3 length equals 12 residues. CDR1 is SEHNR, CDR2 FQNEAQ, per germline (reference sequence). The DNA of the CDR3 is TGTGCCAGCAGCTACAGCGGCAACGAGCAGTACTTC. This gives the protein CASSYSGNEQYF.

CDR3 sequence reads: CASSPGLGTEAFF. CDR3 DNA: TGTGCCAGCAGCCCCGGGTTGGGCACTGAAGCTTTCTTT. The chain has TRBV7-9 and TRBJ1-1, with D unresolved. The V end lost 5 bases, the J end lost 4 bases, and 11 bases lay between the germline ends. CDR1 is SEHNR and CDR2 is FQNEAQ in the germline V gene (reference sequence). The length of the CDR3 is 13 residues.